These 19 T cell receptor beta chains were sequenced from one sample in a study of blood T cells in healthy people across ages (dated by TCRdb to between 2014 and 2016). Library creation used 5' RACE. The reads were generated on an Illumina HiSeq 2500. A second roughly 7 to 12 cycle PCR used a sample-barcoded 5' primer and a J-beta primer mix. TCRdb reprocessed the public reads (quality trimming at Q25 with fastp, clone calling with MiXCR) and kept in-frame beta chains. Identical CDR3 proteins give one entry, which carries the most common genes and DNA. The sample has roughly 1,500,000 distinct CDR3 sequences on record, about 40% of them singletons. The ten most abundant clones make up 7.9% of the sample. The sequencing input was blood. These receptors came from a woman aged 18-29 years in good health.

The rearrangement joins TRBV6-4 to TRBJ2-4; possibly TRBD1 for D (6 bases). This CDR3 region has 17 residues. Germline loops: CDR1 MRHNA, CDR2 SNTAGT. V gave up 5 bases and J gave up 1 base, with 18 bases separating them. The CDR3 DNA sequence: TGTGCCAGCAGTCCCCCAGGGGCCTGGGGGGCCAAAAACATTCAGTACTTC. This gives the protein CASSPPGAWGAKNIQYF.

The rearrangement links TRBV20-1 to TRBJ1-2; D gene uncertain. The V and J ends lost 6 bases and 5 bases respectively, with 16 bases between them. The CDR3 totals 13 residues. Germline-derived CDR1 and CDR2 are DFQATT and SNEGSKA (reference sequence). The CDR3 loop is CSATPANMYGYTF. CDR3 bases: TGCAGTGCCACCCCGGCTAACATGTATGGCTACACCTTC.

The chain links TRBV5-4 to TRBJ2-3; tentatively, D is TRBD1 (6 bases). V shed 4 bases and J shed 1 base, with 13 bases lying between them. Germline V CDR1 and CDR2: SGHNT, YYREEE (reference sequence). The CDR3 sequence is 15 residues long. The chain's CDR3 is CASSPDSSRTDTQYF. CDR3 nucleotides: TGTGCCAGCAGCCCGGACAGCAGTCGCACAGATACGCAGTATTTT. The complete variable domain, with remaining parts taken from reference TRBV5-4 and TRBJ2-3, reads ETGVTQSPTHLIKTRGQQVTLRCSSQSGHNTVSWYQQALGQGPQFIFQYYREEENGRGNFPPRFSGLQFPNYSSELNVNALELDDSALYLCASSPDSSRTDTQYFGPGTRLTVL.

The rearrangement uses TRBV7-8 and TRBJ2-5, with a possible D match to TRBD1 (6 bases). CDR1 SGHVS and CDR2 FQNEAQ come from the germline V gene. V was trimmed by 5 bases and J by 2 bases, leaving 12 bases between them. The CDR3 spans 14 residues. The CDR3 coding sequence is TGTGCCAGCAGCATCGGACAGTTTCAAGAGACCCAGTACTTC. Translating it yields CASSIGQFQETQYF.

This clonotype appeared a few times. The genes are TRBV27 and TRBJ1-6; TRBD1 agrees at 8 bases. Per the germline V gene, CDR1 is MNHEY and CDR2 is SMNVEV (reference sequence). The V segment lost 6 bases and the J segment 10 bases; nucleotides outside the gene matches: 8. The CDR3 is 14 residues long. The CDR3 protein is CASRLGQDRSPLHF. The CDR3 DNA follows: TGTGCCAGCAGACTGGGACAGGATCGCTCACCCCTCCACTTT.

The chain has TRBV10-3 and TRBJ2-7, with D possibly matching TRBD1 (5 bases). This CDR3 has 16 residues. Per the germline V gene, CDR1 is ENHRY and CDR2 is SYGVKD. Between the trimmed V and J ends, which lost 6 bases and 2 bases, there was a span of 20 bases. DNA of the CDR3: TGTGCCATCAGCGCAGGGTTTAGTTTTTTACCCTACGAGCAGTACTTC. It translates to CAISAGFSFLPYEQYF.

The CDR3 loop reads CASSEGRGVGETQYF. Here the CDR3 DNA reads TGTGCCAGCAGTGAAGGAAGGGGGGTGGGGGAGACCCAGTACTTC. The J gene is TRBJ2-5, the V gene TRBV2; D assignment may be TRBD1 or TRBD2 (6 bases each). The CDR3 is 15 amino acids. V was cut by 1 base and J by 5 bases, with 14 bases left in between. CDR1 SNHLY and CDR2 FYNNEI come from the germline V gene.

The CDR3 is CASGDTGRGYTF. The DNA for the CDR3 is TGTGCCAGCGGGGACACAGGGCGCGGCTACACCTTC. This rearrangement joins TRBV6-5 to TRBJ1-2, with D possibly being TRBD1 (6 bases). V gave up 8 bases and J gave up 8 bases, with 15 bases separating them. Germline CDR1 is MNHEY and CDR2 is SVGAGI. The CDR3 runs 12 residues.

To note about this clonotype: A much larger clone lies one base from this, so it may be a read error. The CDR3 bases are TGTGCCAGCGGCCAAGAAACTAGCGGGAGGGGTGAGCAGTTCTTC. Translating it yields CASGQETSGRGEQFF. The chain employs TRBV4-2 and TRBJ2-1; TRBD2 matches 13 bases. The CDR3 sequence is 15 residues long. Germline CDR1 and CDR2: LGHNA and YNFKEQ.

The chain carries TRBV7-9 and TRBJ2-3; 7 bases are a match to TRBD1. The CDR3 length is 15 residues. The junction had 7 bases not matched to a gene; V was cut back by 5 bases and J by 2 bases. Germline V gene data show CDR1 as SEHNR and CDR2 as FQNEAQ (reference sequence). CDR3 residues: CASSPGQDLTDTQYF. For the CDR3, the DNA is TGTGCCAGCAGCCCCGGACAGGACCTCACAGATACGCAGTATTTT.

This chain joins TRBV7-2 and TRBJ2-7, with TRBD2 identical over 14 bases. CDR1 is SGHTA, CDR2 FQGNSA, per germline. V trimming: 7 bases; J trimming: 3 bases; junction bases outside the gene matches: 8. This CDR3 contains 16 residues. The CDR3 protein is CASNHGTSGSIYEQYF. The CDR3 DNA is TGTGCCAGCAATCATGGGACTAGCGGGAGTATCTACGAGCAGTACTTC.

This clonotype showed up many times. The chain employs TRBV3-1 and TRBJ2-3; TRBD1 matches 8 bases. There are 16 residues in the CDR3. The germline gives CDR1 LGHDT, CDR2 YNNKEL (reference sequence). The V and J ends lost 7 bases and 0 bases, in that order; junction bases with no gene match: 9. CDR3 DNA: TGTGCCAGCACAATGGGGACAGGTTCTAGCACAGATACGCAGTATTTT. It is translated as CASTMGTGSSTDTQYF.

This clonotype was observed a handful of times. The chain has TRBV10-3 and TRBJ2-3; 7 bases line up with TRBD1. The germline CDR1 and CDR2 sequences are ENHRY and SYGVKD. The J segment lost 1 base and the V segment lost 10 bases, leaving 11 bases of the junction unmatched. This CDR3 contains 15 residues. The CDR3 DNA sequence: TGTGCCAGTACAGGGGCAGGAGGTCGCACAGATACGCAGTATTTT. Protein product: CASTGAGGRTDTQYF.

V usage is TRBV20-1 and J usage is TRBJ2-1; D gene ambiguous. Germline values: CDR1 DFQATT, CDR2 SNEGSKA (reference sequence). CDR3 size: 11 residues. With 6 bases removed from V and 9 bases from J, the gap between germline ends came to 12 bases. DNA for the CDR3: TGCAGTGCCAGCAAGGCTGCTGAGCAGTTCTTC. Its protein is CSASKAAEQFF.

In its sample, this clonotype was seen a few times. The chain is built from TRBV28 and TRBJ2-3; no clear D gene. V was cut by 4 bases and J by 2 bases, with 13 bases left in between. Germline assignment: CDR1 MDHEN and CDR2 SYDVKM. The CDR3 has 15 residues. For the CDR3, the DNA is TGTGCCAGCAGTTACCCAGAGGCTCCCACAGATACGCAGTATTTT. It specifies CASSYPEAPTDTQYF.

The CDR3 loop is CSARGLDTQYF. In DNA form, the CDR3 reads TGCAGTGCTAGAGGCCTTGATACGCAGTATTTT. This rearrangement joins TRBV20-1 to TRBJ2-3; unclear D gene. Trimming left V 1 base short and J 6 bases short, with 5 bases between. The CDR3 has 11 residues. Germline values: CDR1 DFQATT, CDR2 SNEGSKA (reference sequence).

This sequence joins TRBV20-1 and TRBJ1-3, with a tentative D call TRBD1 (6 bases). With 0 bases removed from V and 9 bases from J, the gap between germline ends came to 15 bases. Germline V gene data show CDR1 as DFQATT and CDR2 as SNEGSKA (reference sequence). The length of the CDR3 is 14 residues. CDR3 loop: CSARDRQAPTTIYF. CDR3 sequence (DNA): TGCAGTGCTAGAGATCGACAGGCGCCGACCACCATATATTTT.

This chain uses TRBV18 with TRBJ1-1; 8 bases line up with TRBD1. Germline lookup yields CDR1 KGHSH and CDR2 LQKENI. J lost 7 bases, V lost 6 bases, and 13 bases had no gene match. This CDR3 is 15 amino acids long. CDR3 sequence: CASSTAPGQGREAFF. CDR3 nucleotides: TGTGCCAGCTCTACCGCGCCTGGACAGGGCCGTGAAGCTTTCTTT.

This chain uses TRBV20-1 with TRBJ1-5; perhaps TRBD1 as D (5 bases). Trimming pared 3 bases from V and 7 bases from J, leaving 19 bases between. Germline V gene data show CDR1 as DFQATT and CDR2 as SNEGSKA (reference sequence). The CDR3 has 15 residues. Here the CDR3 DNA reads TGCAGTGCTAGCAGGGTTGTAGAAATCAGACAGCCCCAGCATTTT. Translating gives CSASRVVEIRQPQHF.